This T cell receptor beta chain stems from a study of T cell clonotyping in hematopoietic cell transplantation. The overall study: Recipients' pretransplant samples followed cytoreduction.

Time point in this sample: recipient sample about 28 days before transplant, after cytoreduction. Generated by immunoSEQ multiplex PCR, the TCRdb table keeps only in-frame clones and is missing some. The table shows around 80,000 clones, with almost 97% occurring only once. Germline values: CDR1 GTSNPN, CDR2 SVGIG (reference sequence). This CDR3 has 13 amino acids. V dropped 5 bases and J dropped 5 bases, with 16 bases sitting between them. The clonotype comes from a woman aged 45-60 years with acute myeloid leukemia. Some clones in this sample may be carry-over from other donors' samples. The specimen was peripheral blood mononuclear cells, collected before stem cell transplant. The chain uses TRBV30 and TRBJ2-7; a weak D match, TRBD2 (5 bases). DNA of the CDR3: TGTGCCTGGGTGCAGAGCGGAGGTGACGAGCAGTACTTC. Protein sequence: CAWVQSGGDEQYF.